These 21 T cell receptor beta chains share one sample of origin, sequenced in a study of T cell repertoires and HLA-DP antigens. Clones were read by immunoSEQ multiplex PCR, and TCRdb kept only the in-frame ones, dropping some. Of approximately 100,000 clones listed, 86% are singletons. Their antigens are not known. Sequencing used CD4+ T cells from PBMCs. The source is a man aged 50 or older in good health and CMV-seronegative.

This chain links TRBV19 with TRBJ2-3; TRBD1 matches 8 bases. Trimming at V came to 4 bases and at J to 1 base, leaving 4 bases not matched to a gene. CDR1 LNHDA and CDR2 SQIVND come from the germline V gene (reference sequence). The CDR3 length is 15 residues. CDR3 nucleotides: TGTGCCAGTAGTACCGGACAGGGACGCACAGATACGCAGTATTTT. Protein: CASSTGQGRTDTQYF.

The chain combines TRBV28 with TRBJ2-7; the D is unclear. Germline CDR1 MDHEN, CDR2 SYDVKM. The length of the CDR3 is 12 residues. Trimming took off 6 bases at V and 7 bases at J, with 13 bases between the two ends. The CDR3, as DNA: TGTGCCAGCAGGGGTTTATTGAAAGAGCAGTACTTC. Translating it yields CASRGLLKEQYF.

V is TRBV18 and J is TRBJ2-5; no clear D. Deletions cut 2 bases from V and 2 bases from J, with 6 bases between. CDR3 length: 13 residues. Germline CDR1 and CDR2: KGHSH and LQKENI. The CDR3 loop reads CASSPGRQETQYF. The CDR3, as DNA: TGTGCCAGCTCACCAGGCAGGCAAGAGACCCAGTACTTC.

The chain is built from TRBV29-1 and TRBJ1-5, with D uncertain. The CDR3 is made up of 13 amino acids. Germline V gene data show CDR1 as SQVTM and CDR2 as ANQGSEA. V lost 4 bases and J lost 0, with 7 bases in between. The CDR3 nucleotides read TGCAGCGTTGGCCGGGATAGCAATCAGCCCCAGCATTTT. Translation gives CSVGRDSNQPQHF.

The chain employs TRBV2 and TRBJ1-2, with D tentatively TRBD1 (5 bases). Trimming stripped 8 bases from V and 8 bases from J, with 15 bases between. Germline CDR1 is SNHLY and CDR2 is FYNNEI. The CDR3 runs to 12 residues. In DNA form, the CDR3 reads TGTGCCAGCTTGGGGGGGGAAAGAGGCTACACCTTC. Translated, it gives CASLGGERGYTF.

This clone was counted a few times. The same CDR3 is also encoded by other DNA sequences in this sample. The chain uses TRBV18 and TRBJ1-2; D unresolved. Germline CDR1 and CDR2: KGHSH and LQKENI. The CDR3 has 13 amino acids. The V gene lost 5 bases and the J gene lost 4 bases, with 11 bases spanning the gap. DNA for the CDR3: TGTGCCAGCTCAGAGGACCGCTCCTATGGCTACACCTTC. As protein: CASSEDRSYGYTF.

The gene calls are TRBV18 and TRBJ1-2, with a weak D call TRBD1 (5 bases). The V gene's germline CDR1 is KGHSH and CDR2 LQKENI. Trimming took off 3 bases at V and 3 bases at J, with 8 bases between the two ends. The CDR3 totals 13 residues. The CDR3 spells CASSPQTDYGYTF. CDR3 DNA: TGTGCCAGCTCACCTCAGACAGACTATGGCTACACCTTC.

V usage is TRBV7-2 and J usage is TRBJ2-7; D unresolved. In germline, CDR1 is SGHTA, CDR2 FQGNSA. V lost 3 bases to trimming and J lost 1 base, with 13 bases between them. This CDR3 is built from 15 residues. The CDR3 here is CASSFSQVQSYEQYF. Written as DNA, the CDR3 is TGTGCCAGCAGCTTTTCCCAAGTACAGTCCTACGAGCAGTACTTC.

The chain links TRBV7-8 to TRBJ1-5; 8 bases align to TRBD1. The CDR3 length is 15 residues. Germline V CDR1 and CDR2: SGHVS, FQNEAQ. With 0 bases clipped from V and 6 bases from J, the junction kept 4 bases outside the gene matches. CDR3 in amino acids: CASSLADRGPQPQHF. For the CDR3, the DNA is TGTGCCAGCAGCTTAGCTGACAGGGGCCCTCAGCCCCAGCATTTT. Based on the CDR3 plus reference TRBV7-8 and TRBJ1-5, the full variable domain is GAGVSQSPRYKVAKRGQDVALRCDPISGHVSLFWYQQALGQGPEFLTYFQNEAQLDKSGLPSDRFFAERPEGSVSTLKIQRTQQEDSAVYLCASSLADRGPQPQHFGDGTRLSIL.

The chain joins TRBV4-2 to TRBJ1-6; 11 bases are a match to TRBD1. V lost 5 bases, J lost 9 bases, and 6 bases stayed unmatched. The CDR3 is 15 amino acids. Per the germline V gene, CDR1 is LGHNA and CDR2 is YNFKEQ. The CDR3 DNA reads TGTGCCAGCAGCAGGGGACAGGGGGAAAGTTCACCCCTCCACTTT. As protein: CASSRGQGESSPLHF.

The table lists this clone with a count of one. The CDR3 region is CASRSPGLANTGELFF. CDR3 DNA: TGTGCCAGTAGGTCACCGGGACTAGCGAACACCGGGGAGCTGTTTTTT. V is TRBV19 and J is TRBJ2-2, with 8 bases that match TRBD2. Unmatched junction bases numbered 6, after V lost 6 bases and J lost 0 bases. Per the germline V gene, CDR1 is LNHDA and CDR2 is SQIVND (reference sequence). This CDR3 spans 16 amino acids. Filled out from reference TRBV19 and TRBJ2-2, the complete variable domain reads DGGITQSPKYLFRKEGQNVTLSCEQNLNHDAMYWYRQDPGQGLRLIYYSQIVNDFQKGDIAEGYSVSREKKESFPLTVTSAQKNPTAFYLCASRSPGLANTGELFFGEGSRLTVL.

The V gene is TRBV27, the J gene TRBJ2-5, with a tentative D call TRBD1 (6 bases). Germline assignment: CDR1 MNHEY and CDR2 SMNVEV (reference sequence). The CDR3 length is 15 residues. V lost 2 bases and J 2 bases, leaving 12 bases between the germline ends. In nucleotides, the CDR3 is TGTGCCAGCAGTTTAAACAGGGTATTACAAGAGACCCAGTACTTC. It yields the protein CASSLNRVLQETQYF.

This CDR3 reads CASVGTAQETQYF. The DNA for the CDR3 is TGTGCCAGCGTGGGGACAGCCCAAGAGACCCAGTACTTC. J is TRBJ2-5 and V is TRBV6-1; TRBD1 aligns across 7 bases. The CDR3 consists of 13 residues. V lost 8 bases, J lost 1 base, and 4 bases stayed unmatched. The V gene's germline CDR1 is MNHNS and CDR2 SASEGT.

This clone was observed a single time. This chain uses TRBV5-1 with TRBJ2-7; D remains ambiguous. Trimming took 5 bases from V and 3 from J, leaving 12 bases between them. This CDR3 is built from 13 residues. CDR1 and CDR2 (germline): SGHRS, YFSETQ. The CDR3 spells CASRGSQIYEQYF. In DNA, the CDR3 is TGCGCCAGCAGAGGTTCCCAAATCTACGAGCAGTACTTC.

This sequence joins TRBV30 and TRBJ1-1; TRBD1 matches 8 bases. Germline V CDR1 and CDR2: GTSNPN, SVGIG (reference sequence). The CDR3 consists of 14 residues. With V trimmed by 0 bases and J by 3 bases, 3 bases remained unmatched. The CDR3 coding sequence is TGTGCCTGGAGTGTACGGGACAGGTACACTGAAGCTTTCTTT. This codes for CAWSVRDRYTEAFF. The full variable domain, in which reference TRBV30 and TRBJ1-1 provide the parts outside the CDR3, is SQTIHQWPATLVQPVGSPLSLECTVEGTSNPNLYWYRQAAGRGLQLLFYSVGIGQISSEVPQNLSASRPQDRQFILSSKKLLLSDSGFYLCAWSVRDRYTEAFFGQGTRLTVV.

This CDR3 is CASSRRDRVDYGYTF. The CDR3 DNA reads TGTGCCAGCAGTCGACGGGACAGGGTAGACTATGGCTACACCTTC. This rearrangement joins TRBV28 to TRBJ1-2, with TRBD1 matching 9 bases. The CDR3 is 15 residues long. CDR1 is MDHEN, CDR2 SYDVKM, per germline. V lost 5 bases to trimming and J lost 3 bases; unmatched junction nucleotides: 7.

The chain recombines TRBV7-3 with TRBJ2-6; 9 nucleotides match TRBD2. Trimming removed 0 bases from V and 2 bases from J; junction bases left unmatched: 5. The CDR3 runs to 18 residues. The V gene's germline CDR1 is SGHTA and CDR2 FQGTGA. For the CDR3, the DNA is TGTGCCAGCAGCTTAACGTCAAGCGGGGGGCCTGGGGCCAACGTCCTGACTTTC. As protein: CASSLTSSGGPGANVLTF.

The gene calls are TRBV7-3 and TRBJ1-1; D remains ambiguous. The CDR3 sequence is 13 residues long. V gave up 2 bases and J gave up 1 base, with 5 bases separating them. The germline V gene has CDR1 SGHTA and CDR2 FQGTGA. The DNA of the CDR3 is TGTGCCAGCAGCTTATCCCAGAACACTGAAGCTTTCTTT. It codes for CASSLSQNTEAFF.

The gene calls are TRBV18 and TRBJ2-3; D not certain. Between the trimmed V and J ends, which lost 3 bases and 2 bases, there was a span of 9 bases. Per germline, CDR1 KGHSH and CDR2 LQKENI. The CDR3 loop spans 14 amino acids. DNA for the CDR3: TGTGCCAGCTCACCCCCAGCAAACACAGATACGCAGTATTTT. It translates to CASSPPANTDTQYF.

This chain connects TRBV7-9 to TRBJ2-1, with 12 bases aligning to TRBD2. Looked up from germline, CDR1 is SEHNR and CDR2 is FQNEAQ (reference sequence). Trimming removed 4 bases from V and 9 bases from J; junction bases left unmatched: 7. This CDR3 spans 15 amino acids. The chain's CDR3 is CASSSLAGGPSEQFF. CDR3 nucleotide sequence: TGTGCCAGCAGCTCGCTAGCGGGAGGGCCGAGTGAGCAGTTCTTC.

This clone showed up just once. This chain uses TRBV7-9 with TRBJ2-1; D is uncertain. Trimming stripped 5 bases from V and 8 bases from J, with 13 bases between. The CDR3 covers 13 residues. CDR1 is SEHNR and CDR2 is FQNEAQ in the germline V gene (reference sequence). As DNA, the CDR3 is TGTGCCAGCAGCCGAGGATTGAGCCATGAGCAGTTCTTC. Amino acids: CASSRGLSHEQFF.